This is a list of T cell receptor beta chains from one sample in a study of early stage breast cancer tumors. Data came from immunoSEQ multiplex PCR; TCRdb stores just in-frame clones and leaves some out. The sample includes approximately 6,500 clones, over 65% seen only once; the top ten take roughly 13%. Sample: normal breast tissue next to the tumor. These receptors all stem from a person aged 45-60 years with breast cancer. The CDR3 runs from the conserved cysteine through the conserved F or W. A D gene is named only where the DNA matches it firmly. Rows may omit the clone size; those that give it use once, few, many or a size class.

TRBJ2-7 | . | TRBV27 | . | CASSSSRTNYHEQYF | TGTGCCAGCAGTTCCTCAAGGACAAATTACCACGAGCAGTACTTC
TRBJ2-7 | . | TRBV2 | few | CASSDEVKYEQYF | TGTGCCAGCAGTGACGAGGTCAAATACGAGCAGTACTTC
TRBJ2-1 | . | TRBV6-5 | . | CASGVLAGDEQFF | TGTGCCAGCGGGGTCCTAGCCGGTGATGAGCAGTTCTTC
TRBJ1-2 | TRBD1 | TRBV28 | . | CATSDRVRGYTF | TGTGCCACCTCAGACAGGGTTCGTGGCTACACCTTC
TRBJ2-5 | . | TRBV19 | . | CASTVGLEGGETQYF | TGTGCCAGTACCGTTGGACTAGAGGGGGGAGAGACCCAGTACTTC
TRBJ1-3 | . | TRBV5-4 | large | CASSSGTPGNTIYF | TGTGCCAGCAGCTCCGGGACTCCTGGAAACACCATATATTTT
TRBJ2-5 | . | TRBV5-6 | once | CASSWGGSQETQYF | TGTGCCAGCAGCTGGGGGGGCAGCCAAGAGACCCAGTACTTC
TRBJ2-1 | . | TRBV19 | . | CASSIGGEQFF | TGTGCCAGTAGTATAGGTGGGGAGCAGTTCTTC
TRBJ1-5 | . | TRBV19 | once | CASSTHTDSNQPQHF | TGTGCCAGTAGTACCCACACAGATAGCAATCAGCCCCAGCATTTT
TRBJ2-5 | . | TRBV11-3 | . | CASSLVSGHLRAQFQETQYF | TGTGCCAGCAGCTTAGTCTCCGGACACCTTAGGGCACAGTTCCAAGAGACCCAGTACTTC
TRBJ2-3 | . | TRBV5-6 | . | CASSPDGRSTDTQYF | TGTGCCAGCAGCCCGGACGGGAGAAGCACAGATACGCAGTATTTT
TRBJ1-5 | TRBD1 | TRBV27 | . | CASSTGVFSNQPQHF | TGTGCCAGCAGTACAGGGGTTTTTAGCAATCAGCCCCAGCATTTT
TRBJ1-1 | TRBD1 | TRBV28 | once | CASSGQGGEAFF | TGTGCCAGCAGTGGACAGGGCGGTGAAGCTTTCTTT
TRBJ2-3 | . | TRBV21-1 | . | CASSKGFIAGGRVRTDTQYF | TGTGCCAGCAGCAAAGGGTTCATAGCGGGAGGTCGGGTCAGGACAGATACGCAGTATTTT
TRBJ1-3 | TRBD1 | TRBV5-4 | . | CASSWDRAGNTIYF | TGTGCCAGCAGCTGGGACAGGGCTGGAAACACCATATATTTT
TRBJ1-2 | TRBD1 | TRBV2 | . | CASSLTSQVDRTINYGYTF | TGTGCCAGCAGTTTAACCTCTCAGGTGGACAGGACAATTAACTATGGCTACACCTTC
TRBJ2-3 | . | TRBV7-2 | once | CASSKGTEEDTQYF | TGTGCCAGCAGTAAAGGGACCGAAGAAGATACGCAGTATTTT
TRBJ2-1 | TRBD2 | TRBV30 | once | CAWSILAGEQFF | TGTGCCTGGAGTATACTAGCGGGAGAGCAGTTCTTC
TRBJ2-1 | TRBD2 | TRBV7-2 | . | CASSRTSGPYNEQFF | TGTGCCAGCAGCAGGACTAGCGGGCCCTACAATGAGCAGTTCTTC
TRBJ1-2 | . | TRBV28 | . | CASTWGDGNYGYTF | TGTGCCAGCACCTGGGGGGACGGTAACTATGGCTACACCTTC
TRBJ1-1 | . | TRBV6-5 | few | CASSYSRDTEAFF | TGTGCCAGCAGTTACTCGAGGGACACTGAAGCTTTCTTT
TRBJ2-1 | . | TRBV9 | few | CASSVAYGSSYNEQFF | TGTGCCAGCAGCGTAGCGTATGGGAGCTCCTACAATGAGCAGTTCTTC
TRBJ2-7 | . | TRBV28 | few | CASSSGPRREQYF | TGTGCCAGCAGTTCAGGACCCAGGCGGGAGCAGTACTTC
TRBJ2-3 | TRBD1 | TRBV19 | . | CASSFDRASTDTQYF | TGTGCCAGTAGTTTCGACAGGGCCAGCACAGATACGCAGTATTTT
TRBJ1-5 | TRBD1 | TRBV19 | . | CASSIGVGTGDQPQHF | TGTGCCAGTAGTATAGGGGTCGGGACAGGAGATCAGCCCCAGCATTTT
TRBJ1-3 | . | TRBV11-2 | . | CASSAYTRNTIYF | TGTGCCAGCAGCGCCTACACAAGAAACACCATATATTTT